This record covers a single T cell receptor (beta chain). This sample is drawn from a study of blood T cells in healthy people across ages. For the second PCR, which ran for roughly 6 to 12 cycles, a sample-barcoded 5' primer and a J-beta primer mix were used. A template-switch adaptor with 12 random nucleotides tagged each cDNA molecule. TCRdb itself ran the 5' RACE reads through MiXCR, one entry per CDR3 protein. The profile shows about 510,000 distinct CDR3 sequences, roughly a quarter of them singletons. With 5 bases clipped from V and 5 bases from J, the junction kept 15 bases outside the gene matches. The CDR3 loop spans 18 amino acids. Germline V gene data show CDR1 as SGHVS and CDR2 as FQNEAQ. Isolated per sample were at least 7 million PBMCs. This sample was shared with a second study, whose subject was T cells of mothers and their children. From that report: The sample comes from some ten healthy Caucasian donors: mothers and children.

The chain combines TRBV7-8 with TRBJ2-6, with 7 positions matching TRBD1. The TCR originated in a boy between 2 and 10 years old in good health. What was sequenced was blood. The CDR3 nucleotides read TGTGCCAGCAGCGTCTACAGGGGCCCGGCAATCAGGGCCAACGTCCTGACTTTC. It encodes CASSVYRGPAIRANVLTF.